Each of the 9 T cell receptor beta chains below was sequenced from the same sample in a study of blood T cell repertoires in COVID-19. The data were produced by immunoSEQ multiplex PCR, yet TCRdb's version contains in-frame clones alone and is incomplete. The sample contains approximately 160,000 clones, roughly 80% of which appear only once. Sequencing input: PBMCs or T cells enriched from blood (not recorded which). The source of these receptors is a man aged 45 to 65 who had recovered from COVID-19.

This chain uses TRBV30 with TRBJ1-6, with 7 bases aligning to TRBD1. The length of the CDR3 is 15 residues. The junction had 7 bases not matched to a gene; V was cut back by 1 base and J by 7 bases. Germline CDR1 is GTSNPN and CDR2 is SVGIG (reference sequence). The CDR3 region is CAWSGGTVANSPLHF. The CDR3 bases are TGTGCCTGGAGTGGAGGGACAGTGGCGAATTCACCCCTCCACTTT. The full variable domain, completed using reference TRBV30 and TRBJ1-6, is SQTIHQWPATLVQPVGSPLSLECTVEGTSNPNLYWYRQAAGRGLQLLFYSVGIGQISSEVPQNLSASRPQDRQFILSSKKLLLSDSGFYLCAWSGGTVANSPLHFGNGTRLTVT.

Points on this clone: This specimen includes other DNA sequences encoding the same CDR3. The V gene is TRBV13, the J gene TRBJ2-7; TRBD1 is a possible D gene (7 bases). The CDR3 has 14 residues. Germline CDR1 PRHDT, CDR2 FYEKMQ (reference sequence). The germline V and J ends were trimmed by 2 bases and 3 bases, with 11 bases remaining between them. CDR3 DNA sequence: TGTGCCAGCAGCTTACCAGGGGGGAGCTACGAGCAGTACTTC. It yields the protein CASSLPGGSYEQYF.

J is TRBJ1-5 and V is TRBV7-8; D may be TRBD1 (6 bases). Germline V gene data show CDR1 as SGHVS and CDR2 as FQNEAQ. V was clipped by 2 bases and J by 5 bases, with 10 bases between them. The CDR3 is 14 amino acids. As DNA, the CDR3 is TGTGCCAGCAGCTTACGAGCAGGGGATCAGCCCCAGCATTTT. Protein: CASSLRAGDQPQHF. Supplemented by reference TRBV7-8 and TRBJ1-5, the full variable domain reads GAGVSQSPRYKVAKRGQDVALRCDPISGHVSLFWYQQALGQGPEFLTYFQNEAQLDKSGLPSDRFFAERPEGSVSTLKIQRTQQEDSAVYLCASSLRAGDQPQHFGDGTRLSIL.

At least ten counts were recorded for this clone. The chain carries TRBV4-1 and TRBJ2-5; 10 bases fit TRBD2. Germline V gene sequence: CDR1 MGHRA, CDR2 YSYEKL. Germline trimming cut 3 bases from V and 7 bases from J; bases unmatched to any gene: 14. The CDR3 is 17 amino acids. CDR3 residues: CASSHGRAGGPTGTQYF. For the CDR3, the DNA is TGCGCCAGCAGCCACGGCCGAGCGGGGGGGCCAACCGGGACCCAGTACTTC.

This clone was counted once. The chain couples TRBV6-5 to TRBJ1-5, with 8 bases matching TRBD1. The germline gives CDR1 MNHEY, CDR2 SVGAGI. There are 15 residues in the CDR3. The V segment lost 7 bases and the J segment 6 bases; nucleotides outside the gene matches: 11. The CDR3 DNA follows: TGTGCCAGCATACATCGGACAGGGTCGGGTCAGCCCCAGCATTTT. Translated, it gives CASIHRTGSGQPQHF.

V is TRBV6-2 or TRBV6-3 and J is TRBJ2-1; TRBD2 matches at 10 bases. This CDR3 has 14 amino acids. The J segment lost 8 bases and the V segment lost 5 bases, leaving 6 bases of the junction unmatched. The germline gives CDR1 MNHEY, CDR2 SVGEGT. The CDR3 here is CASSDSGGAYEQFF. The CDR3 DNA is TGTGCCAGCAGTGACAGCGGGGGGGCTTATGAGCAGTTCTTC.

The chain links TRBV5-1 to TRBJ2-3, with 7 positions matching TRBD1. This CDR3 has 15 residues. Trimming cost V 0 bases and J 2 bases; bases outside gene matches: 3. Germline values: CDR1 SGHRS, CDR2 YFSETQ. The chain's CDR3 is CASSLGGQYTDTQYF. The DNA of the CDR3 is TGCGCCAGCAGCTTGGGGGGACAGTACACAGATACGCAGTATTTT.

This sequence joins TRBV9 and TRBJ2-2; D is uncertain. Germline CDR1 reads SGDLS; CDR2 reads YYNGEE. CDR3 length equals 12 residues. V lost 0 bases and J lost 7, with 4 bases in between. The CDR3 spells CASSVGGGELFF. The CDR3, as DNA: TGTGCCAGCAGCGTAGGAGGCGGGGAGCTGTTTTTT.

This clone was seen a handful of times. The rearrangement joins TRBV7-2 to TRBJ2-7, with 9 positions matching TRBD1. This CDR3 is built from 15 residues. CDR1 is SGHTA, CDR2 FQGNSA, per germline. V shed 1 base and J 0 bases; nucleotides not matched to a gene: 1. The CDR3 loop reads CASSLEGQGSYEQYF. DNA of the CDR3: TGTGCCAGCAGCTTAGAGGGACAGGGCTCCTACGAGCAGTACTTC. Combining the CDR3 with reference TRBV7-2 and TRBJ2-7 gives the whole variable domain GAGVSQSPSNKVTEKGKDVELRCDPISGHTALYWYRQSLGQGLEFLIYFQGNSAPDKSGLPSDRFSAERTGGSVSTLTIQRTQQEDSAVYLCASSLEGQGSYEQYFGPGTRLTVT.